Presented here are 21 T cell receptor beta chains from one specimen sequenced in a study of T cells in women clearing cervical HPV infection. Sequencing used immunoSEQ multiplex PCR; TCRdb keeps in-frame clones, though not all of them. This sample contains 30,000 or so clones. Sequences were obtained from blood buffy coat. These receptors came from a woman aged 18 to 75 with a cervical HPV16 infection that either progressed to CIN3+ or cleared (not recorded which).

As to this clone: Read sequence stops 3 residues before the CDR3 end, and the germline J gene provides the missing end. V is TRBV5-1 and J is TRBJ2-5; 10 bases align to TRBD1. J gave up 5 bases and V 1 base, and 5 bases lay outside the gene matches. The CDR3 extends over 15 amino acids. Germline CDR1 and CDR2: SGHRS and YFSETQ. CDR3 bases read: TGCGCCAGCAGCTTGACCGGGACAGGGGTCGAGACC. This sequence encodes CASSLTGTGVET. The full CDR3 sequence reads CASSLTGTGVETQYF. Full variable domain (remainder filled in from reference TRBV5-1 and TRBJ2-5): KAGVTQTPRYLIKTRGQQVTLSCSPISGHRSVSWYQQTPGQGLQFLFEYFSETQRNKGNFPGRFSGRQFSNSRSEMNVSTLELGDSALYLCASSLTGTGVETQYFGPGTRLLVL.

As regards this clone: The read finishes 3 residues shy of the CDR3 end, and the germline J gene is used to complete it. V is TRBV29-1 and J is TRBJ1-4, with TRBD1 matching over 7 bases. Unmatched junction bases numbered 6, after V lost 6 bases and J lost 2 bases. The CDR3 length is 14 residues. Germline CDR1 reads SQVTM; CDR2 reads ANQGSEA. CDR3 sequence reads: CSVTGVGTNEKLFF. Partial CDR3 DNA: TGCAGCGTAACAGGGGTTGGGACTAATGAAAAA.

About this clone: The read terminates 3 residues before the CDR3 end, so the remaining end is supplied by the germline J gene. This chain connects TRBV20-1 to TRBJ2-7, with a possible D match to TRBD2 (6 bases). The length of the CDR3 is 15 residues. Germline lookup yields CDR1 DFQATT and CDR2 SNEGSKA (reference sequence). The germline V and J ends were trimmed by 2 bases and 3 bases, with 17 bases remaining between them. The covered CDR3 bases are TGCAGTGCTAGATCGGCGGGGTTTATTGGCTACGAG. This encodes CSARSAGFIGYE. The complete CDR3 sequence is CSARSAGFIGYEQYF.

Points on this clone: At one end, the junction sequence differs from germline, possibly due to a read error. The read halts 3 residues ahead of the CDR3 end, with the missing end drawn from the germline J gene. Other DNA sequences in the same sample also yield this CDR3. This chain connects TRBV19 to TRBJ1-3; D gene uncertain. Germline loops: CDR1 LNHDA, CDR2 SQIVND (reference sequence). The CDR3 spans 17 residues. The sequenced CDR3 bases are TGTGCCAGTAGTATAGATCGGGTGGAAAGCTCTGGAAACACA. Translating gives CASSIDRVESSGNT. The entire CDR3 is CASSIDRVESSGNTIYF. The whole variable domain, remainder taken from reference TRBV19 and TRBJ1-3, is DGGITQSPKYLFRKEGQNVTLSCEQNLNHDAMYWYRQDPGQGLRLIYYSQIVNDFQKGDIAEGYSVSREKKESFPLTVTSAQKNPTAFYLCASSIDRVESSGNTIYFGEGSWLTVV.

Comments on this clone: The CDR3 goes on 3 residues after the read ends, and that part is filled in from the germline J gene. This chain connects TRBV20-1 to TRBJ2-1, with 11 bases aligning to TRBD2. CDR1 is DFQATT and CDR2 is SNEGSKA in the germline V gene (reference sequence). The CDR3 totals 14 residues. Trimming removed 5 bases from V and 6 bases from J; junction bases left unmatched: 6. The sequenced part of the CDR3 DNA is TGCAGTGCTGTTAGCGGGAGGGGGAGCAATGAG. Amino acid sequence: CSAVSGRGSNE. The whole CDR3 protein reads CSAVSGRGSNEQFF.

Details on this clone: Read sequence stops 3 residues before the CDR3 end, and the germline J gene provides the missing end. The chain links TRBV20-1 to TRBJ2-3, with D perhaps TRBD2 (6 bases). Germline CDR1 DFQATT, CDR2 SNEGSKA (reference sequence). The CDR3 has 17 amino acids. Trimming stripped 0 bases from V and 2 bases from J, with 18 bases between. CDR3 protein: CSARDRRGEGVTDTQYF. The sequenced part of the CDR3 DNA is TGCAGTGCTAGAGATCGACGCGGGGAAGGGGTCACAGATACG.

On this clone: Coverage ceases 3 residues before the CDR3 finishes, and the germline J gene fills in the end. This chain connects TRBV20-1 to TRBJ1-1; D might be TRBD1 (5 bases). CDR3 length: 13 amino acids. The V end was cut by 1 base, the J end by 5 bases, with 11 bases between. Germline V CDR1 and CDR2: DFQATT, SNEGSKA (reference sequence). Incomplete CDR3 DNA: TGCAGTGCTAGAGTGGGGGGTGGTACTGAA. Its translation: CSARVGGGTE. The entire CDR3 reads CSARVGGGTEAFF.

In regard to this clone: The CDR3 is cut off 3 residues early in the read; its end comes from the germline J gene. The chain combines TRBV6-2 or TRBV6-3 with TRBJ2-7, with 9 bases matching TRBD2. CDR1 is MNHEY and CDR2 is SVGEGT in the germline V gene. CDR3 length equals 14 residues. With V trimmed by 6 bases and J by 2 bases, 5 bases remained unmatched. The CDR3: CASSRLAVTYEQYF. The part of the CDR3 DNA that was read is TGTGCCAGCAGCAGACTAGCGGTAACCTACGAG.

Comments on this clone: The sequenced fragment ends 3 residues before the CDR3 boundary, so the rest is inferred from the germline J gene. The chain recombines TRBV20-1 with TRBJ1-2, with D maybe TRBD1 (5 bases). V dropped 3 bases and J dropped 1 base, with 12 bases sitting between them. The germline CDR1 and CDR2 sequences are DFQATT and SNEGSKA (reference sequence). The CDR3 consists of 14 residues. The CDR3: CSAREDRDNYGYTF. Incomplete CDR3 DNA: TGCAGTGCTAGGGAAGACAGAGATAACTATGGC.

Turning to this clone: The sequenced fragment ends 3 residues before the CDR3 boundary, so the rest is inferred from the germline J gene. The genes are TRBV2 and TRBJ2-2; TRBD1 agrees at 9 bases. J was trimmed by 1 base and V by 8 bases; bases with no gene match: 5. CDR3 length equals 15 residues. Germline V CDR1 and CDR2: SNHLY, FYNNEI. The CDR3 reads CASSSGQGNTGELFF. The sequenced CDR3 bases are TGTGCCAGCTCCTCGGGACAGGGGAACACCGGGGAG. The whole variable domain, filled in from reference TRBV2 and TRBJ2-2, reads EPEVTQTPSHQVTQMGQEVILRCVPISNHLYFYWYRQILGQKVEFLVSFYNNEISEKSEIFDDQFSVERPDGSNFTLKIRSTKLEDSAMYFCASSSGQGNTGELFFGEGSRLTVL.

A word on this clone: The CDR3 extends 3 residues past the end of the read, so its final part is completed from the germline J gene. V gene TRBV6-2 or TRBV6-3 combines with J gene TRBJ2-5; the match to TRBD1 covers 7 bases. Germline values: CDR1 MNHEY, CDR2 SVGEGT. The CDR3 has 13 residues. Germline trimming cut 5 bases from V and 5 bases from J; bases unmatched to any gene: 5. This CDR3 reads CASSETGRETQYF. Partial CDR3 DNA: TGTGCCAGCAGTGAGACAGGGCGCGAGACC.

Worth noting for this clone: The read ends 3 residues shy of where the CDR3 ends; the end is completed using the germline J gene. The chain combines TRBV11-3 with TRBJ2-7; D remains ambiguous. The CDR3 has 14 amino acids. Trimming stripped 2 bases from V and 2 bases from J, with 10 bases between. Germline CDR1 SGHNT, CDR2 YENEEA. The CDR3 loop is CASSLTRRPYEQYF. Partial CDR3 DNA: TGTGCCAGCAGCTTAACCCGGCGGCCCTACGAG.

For this clone: The CDR3 end lies 3 residues beyond the end of the read and is filled in from the germline J gene. This chain joins TRBV6-1 and TRBJ2-3, with D tentatively TRBD1 or TRBD2 (5 bases each). Germline values: CDR1 MNHNS, CDR2 SASEGT. The CDR3 consists of 16 residues. V was shortened by 2 bases and J by 5 bases, with 17 bases between the two germline ends. The CDR3 protein is CASSEIARELKDTQYF. The DNA read from the CDR3 is TGTGCCAGCAGTGAAATAGCCAGGGAGTTGAAAGATACG.

A note on this clone: Read coverage stops 3 residues before the CDR3 terminus; the germline J gene supplies the remainder. This rearrangement joins TRBV7-3 to TRBJ2-2; 7 nucleotides match TRBD2. The V segment lost 3 bases and the J segment 7 bases; nucleotides outside the gene matches: 8. The CDR3 is 15 amino acids. Looked up from germline, CDR1 is SGHTA and CDR2 is FQGTGA. The CDR3 loop reads CASSFFGTNHGELFF. Partial CDR3 DNA: TGTGCCAGCAGCTTCTTCGGGACTAATCACGGGGAG.

Regarding this clone: Coverage ceases 3 residues before the CDR3 finishes, and the germline J gene fills in the end. V gene TRBV20-1 combines with J gene TRBJ1-6, with TRBD1 identical over 10 bases. The V gene's germline CDR1 is DFQATT and CDR2 SNEGSKA (reference sequence). This CDR3 is 15 amino acids long. Trimming took 5 bases from V and 9 from J; bases not matched to a gene: 10. The CDR3 loop reads CSAHTDRGRGSPLHF. CDR3 DNA (partial): TGCAGTGCTCACACCGACAGGGGGCGCGGTTCACCC.

As concerns this clone: Read data end 3 residues before the CDR3 end; the end is taken from the germline J gene. The chain joins TRBV19 to TRBJ2-7; 10 bases agree with TRBD2. Germline V gene sequence: CDR1 LNHDA, CDR2 SQIVND (reference sequence). This CDR3 is built from 16 residues. V was pared by 6 bases and J by 2 bases, with 10 bases of the junction left unmatched. This CDR3 is CASSQPGLAWPYEQYF. CDR3 DNA (partial): TGTGCCAGTAGCCAACCGGGACTAGCGTGGCCCTACGAG.

Worth noting for this clone: Read coverage stops 3 residues before the CDR3 terminus; the germline J gene supplies the remainder. The rearrangement joins TRBV10-3 to TRBJ1-6; TRBD1 might be the D (5 bases). Per germline, CDR1 ENHRY and CDR2 SYGVKD. V was cut by 3 bases and J by 10 bases, with 13 bases left in between. The CDR3 contains 14 residues. The DNA read from the CDR3 is TGTGCCATCAGTGATGGGTCCGGGGGATCACCC. It encodes CAISDGSGGSP. From start to end, the CDR3 is CAISDGSGGSPLHF.

On this clone itself: The read terminates 3 residues ahead of where the CDR3 ends, so the germline J gene completes it. The rearrangement joins TRBV5-1 to TRBJ2-2, with D possibly being TRBD2 (6 bases). Trimming cost V 8 bases and J 4 bases, with 18 bases left between them. The CDR3 spans 15 residues. Germline-derived CDR1 and CDR2 are SGHRS and YFSETQ. CDR3 DNA (partial): TGCGCCAGTACCTCGGGGGATTCGGGCACCGGGGAG. This translates into CASTSGDSGTGE. The entire CDR3 is CASTSGDSGTGELFF.

Points on this clone: The observed sequence ends 3 residues before the CDR3 terminus, with the missing tail filled in from the germline J gene. V is TRBV7-9 and J is TRBJ1-1; D is ambiguous. There are 13 residues in the CDR3. V was clipped by 3 bases and J by 3 bases, with 8 bases between them. Germline V gives CDR1 SEHNR, CDR2 FQNEAQ (reference sequence). CDR3 region: CASSFFEDTEAFF. CDR3 DNA (partial): TGTGCCAGCAGCTTCTTCGAGGACACTGAA. Combining the CDR3 with reference TRBV7-9 and TRBJ1-1 gives the whole variable domain DTGVSQNPRHKITKRGQNVTFRCDPISEHNRLYWYRQTLGQGPEFLTYFQNEAQLEKSRLLSDRFSAERPKGSFSTLEIQRTEQGDSAMYLCASSFFEDTEAFFGQGTRLTVV.

Points on this clone: From the germline J gene comes the end of the CDR3, since the read stops 3 residues before it. The rearrangement joins TRBV7-9 to TRBJ1-2, with TRBD1 matching over 10 bases. Germline-derived CDR1 and CDR2 are SEHNR and FQNEAQ (reference sequence). There are 13 residues in the CDR3. Partial CDR3 DNA: TGTGCCAGCAGCGCGGGACAGGGGTTTGAC. This gives the protein CASSAGQGFD. The full CDR3 sequence reads CASSAGQGFDYTF.

A note on this clone: The read terminates 3 residues ahead of where the CDR3 ends, so the germline J gene completes it. This rearrangement joins TRBV20-1 to TRBJ1-5; 8 bases are shared with TRBD1. Germline loops: CDR1 DFQATT, CDR2 SNEGSKA (reference sequence). V was pared by 0 bases and J by 8 bases, with 3 bases of the junction left unmatched. The CDR3 runs 13 residues. CDR3 DNA (partial): TGCAGTGCTAGAGAGGACAGGGACAAGCCC. Residues: CSAREDRDKP. Given in full, the CDR3 is CSAREDRDKPQHF.